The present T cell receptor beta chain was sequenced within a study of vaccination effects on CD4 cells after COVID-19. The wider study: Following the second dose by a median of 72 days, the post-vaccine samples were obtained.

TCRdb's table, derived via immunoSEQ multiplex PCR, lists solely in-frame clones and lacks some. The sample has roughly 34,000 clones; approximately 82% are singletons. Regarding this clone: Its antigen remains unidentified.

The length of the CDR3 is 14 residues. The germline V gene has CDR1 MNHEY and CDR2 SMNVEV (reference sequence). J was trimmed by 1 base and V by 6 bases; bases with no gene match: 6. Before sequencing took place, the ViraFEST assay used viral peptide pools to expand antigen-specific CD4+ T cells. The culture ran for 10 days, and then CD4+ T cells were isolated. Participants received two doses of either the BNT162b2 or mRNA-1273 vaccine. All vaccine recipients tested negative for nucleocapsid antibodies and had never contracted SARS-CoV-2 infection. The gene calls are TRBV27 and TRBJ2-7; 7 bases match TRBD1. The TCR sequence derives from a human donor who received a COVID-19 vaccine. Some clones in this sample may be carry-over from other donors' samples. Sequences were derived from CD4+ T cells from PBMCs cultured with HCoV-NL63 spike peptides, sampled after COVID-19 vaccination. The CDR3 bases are TGTGCCAGCAGGGACAGGCAACTATCCTACGAGCAGTACGTC. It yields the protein CASRDRQLSYEQYV.